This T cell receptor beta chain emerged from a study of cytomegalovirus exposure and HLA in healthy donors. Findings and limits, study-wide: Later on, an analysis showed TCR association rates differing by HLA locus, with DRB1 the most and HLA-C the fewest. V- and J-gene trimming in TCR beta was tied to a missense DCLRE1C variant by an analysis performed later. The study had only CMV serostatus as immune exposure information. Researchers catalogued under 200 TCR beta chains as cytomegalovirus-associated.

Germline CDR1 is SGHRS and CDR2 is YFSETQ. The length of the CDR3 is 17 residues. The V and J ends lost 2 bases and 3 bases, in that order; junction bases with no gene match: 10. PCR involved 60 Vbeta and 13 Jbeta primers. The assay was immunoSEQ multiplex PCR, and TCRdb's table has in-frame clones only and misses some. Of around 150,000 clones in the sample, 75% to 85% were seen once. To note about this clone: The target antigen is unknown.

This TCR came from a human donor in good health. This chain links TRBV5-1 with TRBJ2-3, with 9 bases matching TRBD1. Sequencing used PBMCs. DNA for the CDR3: TGCGCCAGCAGCTTACGAATCCGGGACAGGGAGACAGATACGCAGTATTTT. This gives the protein CASSLRIRDRETDTQYF.